This entry lists 30 T cell receptor beta chains sequenced from one sample in a study of beta chain features in type 1 diabetes. The whole isolated RNA underwent reverse transcription, so sequencing captured expressed TCRB transcripts. Profiled with immunoSEQ multiplex PCR; TCRdb holds only in-frame clones, not every one. The data contain around 430,000 clones, approximately 30% of them singletons. Sample: naive CD4+ T cells from blood. The receptor set was obtained from a young man in good health.

The chain recombines TRBV4-3 with TRBJ1-1, with unresolved D. CDR1 and CDR2 from the germline V gene are LGHNA and YSLEER. This CDR3 has 13 amino acids. The V gene lost 0 bases and the J gene lost 1 base, with 3 bases spanning the gap. In DNA form, the CDR3 reads TGCGCCAGCAGCCAAGAGTGGAACACTGAAGCTTTCTTT. Its translation is CASSQEWNTEAFF.

The rearrangement uses TRBV18 and TRBJ2-1; D is ambiguous. Germline-derived CDR1 and CDR2 are KGHSH and LQKENI. The germline V and J ends were trimmed by 2 bases and 4 bases, with 15 bases remaining between them. The CDR3 is 16 residues long. CDR3 nucleotide sequence: TGTGCCAGCTCACCAAATCAGGCCGAGGTTTACAATGAGCAGTTCTTC. This translates into CASSPNQAEVYNEQFF.

The gene calls are TRBV7-8 and TRBJ2-3, with D unresolved. Deletions cut 2 bases from V and 0 bases from J, with 12 bases between. This CDR3 contains 16 residues. The V gene's germline CDR1 is SGHVS and CDR2 FQNEAQ. CDR3 amino acids: CASSLLLGPSTDTQYF. The CDR3 DNA is TGTGCCAGCAGCTTACTCCTAGGCCCTAGCACAGATACGCAGTATTTT.

The chain couples TRBV28 to TRBJ2-5, with 7 bases matching TRBD1. In germline, CDR1 is MDHEN, CDR2 SYDVKM. The ends lost 8 bases at V and 1 base at J; junction bases unmatched: 7. The CDR3 length is 14 residues. CDR3 nucleotide sequence: TGTGCCAGCTACCCAGGGGGTTCCCAAGAGACCCAGTACTTC. It is translated as CASYPGGSQETQYF.

In its sample, this clone was seen a few times. V is TRBV30 and J is TRBJ1-1, with D unresolved. The CDR3 totals 13 residues. V lost 3 bases and J lost 3, with 11 bases in between. Per the germline V gene, CDR1 is GTSNPN and CDR2 is SVGIG (reference sequence). Here the CDR3 reads CAWSRSPDTEAFF. The CDR3 bases are TGTGCCTGGAGCCGAAGCCCGGACACTGAAGCTTTCTTT.

V and J are TRBV7-2 and TRBJ2-7; D gene ambiguous. Germline V CDR1 and CDR2: SGHTA, FQGNSA. Deletions cut 3 bases from V and 6 bases from J, with 12 bases between. The CDR3 has 13 residues. The CDR3 spells CASSFRPAGEQYF. The CDR3, as DNA: TGTGCCAGCAGCTTCCGACCCGCTGGCGAGCAGTACTTC. Looking up the rest from reference TRBV7-2 and TRBJ2-7 gives the full variable domain: GAGVSQSPSNKVTEKGKDVELRCDPISGHTALYWYRQSLGQGLEFLIYFQGNSAPDKSGLPSDRFSAERTGGSVSTLTIQRTQQEDSAVYLCASSFRPAGEQYFGPGTRLTVT.

As regards this clone: This sample includes further DNA sequences coding for the same CDR3. The rearrangement links TRBV14 to TRBJ2-7; D unresolved. V was pared by 3 bases and J by 0 bases, with 0 bases between. Germline-derived CDR1 and CDR2 are SGHDN and FVKESK. This CDR3 comprises 11 residues. In nucleotides, the CDR3 is TGTGCCAGCAGCCACTCCTACGAGCAGTACTTC. Amino acids: CASSHSYEQYF. Full variable domain (rest looked up from reference TRBV14 and TRBJ2-7): EAGVTQFPSHSVIEKGQTVTLRCDPISGHDNLYWYRRVMGKEIKFLLHFVKESKQDESGMPNNRFLAERTGGTYSTLKVQPAELEDSGVYFCASSHSYEQYFGPGTRLTVT.

In its sample, this clone was seen a few times. One junction end disagrees with the germline gene, perhaps due to a read error. This chain connects TRBV7-9 to TRBJ2-6; D might be TRBD1 (5 bases). CDR3 length: 14 residues. The germline CDR1 and CDR2 sequences are SEHNR and FQNEAQ (reference sequence). The CDR3 here is CASSRSSGANGLTF. The DNA for the CDR3 is TGTGCCAGCAGCCGGAGCTCTGGGGCCAACGGCCTGACTTTC.

The rearrangement links TRBV2 to TRBJ2-4, with D unclear. This CDR3 is built from 16 residues. In germline, CDR1 is SNHLY, CDR2 FYNNEI. Trimming took 1 base from V and 0 from J, leaving 10 bases between them. CDR3 nucleotides: TGTGCCAGCAGTGAAGGACTGAGCCTAGCCAAAAACATTCAGTACTTC. Encoded protein: CASSEGLSLAKNIQYF. The whole variable domain, filled in from reference TRBV2 and TRBJ2-4, reads EPEVTQTPSHQVTQMGQEVILRCVPISNHLYFYWYRQILGQKVEFLVSFYNNEISEKSEIFDDQFSVERPDGSNFTLKIRSTKLEDSAMYFCASSEGLSLAKNIQYFGAGTRLSVL.

In its sample, this clone was seen a few times. The chain has TRBV29-1 and TRBJ2-1; TRBD1 matches 8 bases. This CDR3 contains 14 residues. Germline CDR1 reads SQVTM; CDR2 reads ANQGSEA. The V gene end was trimmed by 7 bases and the J gene end by 3 bases; junction bases not matched to a gene: 8. CDR3 sequence (DNA): TGCAGCGCACAGGGGGAGGCCTACTACAATGAGCAGTTCTTC. This codes for CSAQGEAYYNEQFF.

This clone has only a few counts. The same CDR3 is also encoded by other DNA sequences in this sample. The chain is built from TRBV7-9 and TRBJ2-5; D not certain. This CDR3 region has 11 residues. Trimming removed 6 bases at V and 2 bases at J, with 4 bases between. The germline V gene encodes CDR1 SEHNR and CDR2 FQNEAQ (reference sequence). As DNA, the CDR3 is TGTGCCAGCAGTTTTCAAGAGACCCAGTACTTC. It yields the protein CASSFQETQYF.

The chain has TRBV7-9 and TRBJ1-1, with D hard to call. The germline gives CDR1 SEHNR, CDR2 FQNEAQ (reference sequence). This CDR3 is 12 amino acids long. V gave up 6 bases and J gave up 2 bases, with 7 bases separating them. For the CDR3, the DNA is TGTGCCAGCAGTAAATTCAACACTGAAGCTTTCTTT. Protein product: CASSKFNTEAFF.

The chain has TRBV9 and TRBJ2-7, with D perhaps matching TRBD2 (5 bases). This CDR3 has 15 amino acids. Germline V gene data show CDR1 as SGDLS and CDR2 as YYNGEE. The ends were cut back, 0 bases at V and 0 bases at J, with 10 bases in the middle. CDR3 protein: CASSVGAEISYEQYF. The CDR3 DNA sequence: TGTGCCAGCAGCGTAGGAGCGGAGATCTCCTACGAGCAGTACTTC.

J is TRBJ1-5 and V is TRBV25-1; TRBD1 is a possible D gene (5 bases). This CDR3 is 16 amino acids long. The V end was cut by 4 bases, the J end by 1 base, with 14 bases between. The germline V gene encodes CDR1 MGHDK and CDR2 SYGVNS. This CDR3 reads CASSGGAYSSNQPQHF. CDR3 bases: TGTGCCAGCAGTGGAGGGGCTTACAGCAGCAATCAGCCCCAGCATTTT. The full variable domain, with the rest looked up from reference TRBV25-1 and TRBJ1-5, is EADIYQTPRYLVIGTGKKITLECSQTMGHDKMYWYQQDPGMELHLIHYSYGVNSTEKGDLSSESTVSRIRTEHFPLTLESARPSHTSQYLCASSGGAYSSNQPQHFGDGTRLSIL.

The chain uses TRBV13 and TRBJ2-3; possible D gene TRBD1, 6 bases. The CDR3 sequence is 12 residues long. V was pared by 5 bases and J by 9 bases, with 12 bases between. Looked up from germline, CDR1 is PRHDT and CDR2 is FYEKMQ (reference sequence). The CDR3 bases are TGTGCCAGCAGCCAGGACAGTATAACGCAGTATTTT. Translated: CASSQDSITQYF. The complete variable domain, with remaining parts taken from reference TRBV13 and TRBJ2-3, reads AAGVIQSPRHLIKEKRETATLKCYPIPRHDTVYWYQQGPGQDPQFLISFYEKMQSDKGSIPDRFSAQQFSDYHSELNMSSLELGDSALYFCASSQDSITQYFGPGTRLTVL.

The chain couples TRBV6-6 to TRBJ2-3, with D unresolved. The V and J ends lost 0 bases and 4 bases respectively, with 2 bases between them. The CDR3 has 12 residues. From germline, CDR1 is MNHNY and CDR2 SVGAGI (reference sequence). The CDR3 DNA is TGTGCCAGCAGTTACTCGCCAGATACGCAGTATTTT. As protein: CASSYSPDTQYF.

In its sample, this clone was seen a few times. This chain uses TRBV7-3 with TRBJ2-1; D is unresolved. The CDR3 extends over 12 amino acids. The germline V gene encodes CDR1 SGHTA and CDR2 FQGTGA. Deletions cut 5 bases from V and 9 bases from J, with 11 bases between. Written as DNA, the CDR3 is TGTGCCAGCAGCCGGAAAATTGGTGAGCAGTTCTTC. As protein: CASSRKIGEQFF.

This clone was recorded a few times. The chain couples TRBV30 to TRBJ1-3; D is uncertain. V lost 4 bases, J lost 0 bases, and 10 bases lay in between. The CDR3 consists of 14 residues. Germline CDR1 and CDR2: GTSNPN and SVGIG (reference sequence). The DNA of the CDR3 is TGTGCCTGGACGTCCCAGCACTCTGGAAACACCATATATTTT. This sequence encodes CAWTSQHSGNTIYF.

The V and J genes are TRBV6-1 and TRBJ1-5, with D perhaps TRBD1 (6 bases). The V end was cut by 7 bases, the J end by 3 bases, with 10 bases between. Germline CDR1 MNHNS, CDR2 SASEGT. This CDR3 spans 13 amino acids. The CDR3: CASTDRNNQPQHF. Written as DNA, the CDR3 is TGTGCCAGCACAGACAGGAACAATCAGCCCCAGCATTTT.

The rearrangement uses TRBV14 and TRBJ2-1; no clear D. CDR3 length: 14 amino acids. Germline-derived CDR1 and CDR2 are SGHDN and FVKESK. Trimming took 4 bases from V and 0 from J, leaving 7 bases between them. CDR3 loop: CASSLEDSYNEQFF. CDR3 nucleotide sequence: TGTGCCAGCAGCCTAGAAGACTCCTACAATGAGCAGTTCTTC.

This chain connects TRBV7-2 to TRBJ2-1; the match to TRBD2 covers 8 bases. CDR1 and CDR2 from the germline V gene are SGHTA and FQGNSA. The CDR3 spans 16 residues. J was trimmed by 7 bases and V by 7 bases; bases with no gene match: 15. CDR3 DNA sequence: TGTGCCAGCAACCGGTTGAGCGGGAGCATAAGAAATGAGCAGTTCTTC. Translation gives CASNRLSGSIRNEQFF.

The chain recombines TRBV7-9 with TRBJ2-1, with TRBD2 matching over 10 bases. With V trimmed by 3 bases and J by 4 bases, 3 bases remained unmatched. Germline-derived CDR1 and CDR2 are SEHNR and FQNEAQ (reference sequence). There are 15 residues in the CDR3. The CDR3 nucleotides are TGTGCCAGCAGCTTTACTAGCGGGGAGTACAATGAGCAGTTCTTC. Translated, it gives CASSFTSGEYNEQFF.

The V and J genes are TRBV6-5 and TRBJ2-7; D may be TRBD2 (5 bases). The CDR3 sequence is 14 residues long. Germline CDR1 is MNHEY and CDR2 is SVGAGI. The V gene lost 8 bases and the J gene lost 1 base, with 15 bases spanning the gap. Written as DNA, the CDR3 is TGTGCCAGCCGGGGTCTAACGGAGTCCTACGAGCAGTACTTC. It is translated as CASRGLTESYEQYF.

The chain is built from TRBV28 and TRBJ2-1, with TRBD2 identical over 8 bases. V lost 9 bases and J lost 2; bases outside the gene matches: 12. Germline CDR1 MDHEN, CDR2 SYDVKM. The CDR3 has 16 amino acids. CDR3 amino acids: CASSGRGASTYNEQFF. The CDR3 region has the DNA TGTGCCAGTTCTGGGCGGGGGGCTAGCACCTACAATGAGCAGTTCTTC.

The V gene is TRBV5-1, the J gene TRBJ2-7; no clear D. The CDR3 totals 14 residues. Trimming removed 0 bases from V and 1 base from J, with 8 bases in between. Germline CDR1 SGHRS, CDR2 YFSETQ. The CDR3 region is CASSLESASYEQYF. In DNA form, the CDR3 reads TGCGCCAGCAGCTTGGAGTCAGCTTCCTACGAGCAGTACTTC.

This chain connects TRBV7-2 to TRBJ1-5; D not certain. CDR1 SGHTA and CDR2 FQGNSA come from the germline V gene. The ends were cut back, 1 base at V and 7 bases at J, with 11 bases in the middle. The CDR3 sequence is 14 residues long. The CDR3 DNA follows: TGTGCCAGCAGCTTAGTGCAGGTTGAGCAGCCCCAGCATTTT. It is translated as CASSLVQVEQPQHF.

The genes are TRBV19 and TRBJ2-3; D ambiguous. The germline V gene has CDR1 LNHDA and CDR2 SQIVND (reference sequence). V lost 9 bases and J lost 4, with 8 bases in between. The CDR3 is made up of 11 amino acids. CDR3 DNA: TGTGCCAGCAGCAGGTCAGATACGCAGTATTTT. Translated: CASSRSDTQYF.

The chain is built from TRBV4-1 and TRBJ2-2; no definite D call. V lost 1 base, J lost 8 bases, and 5 bases lay in between. This CDR3 region has 12 residues. Germline CDR1 MGHRA, CDR2 YSYEKL. CDR3: CASSQVVGELFF. Here the CDR3 DNA reads TGCGCCAGCAGCCAAGTCGTAGGGGAGCTGTTTTTT.

This sequence joins TRBV10-3 and TRBJ2-1; D might be TRBD2 (5 bases). Trimming cost V 2 bases and J 8 bases, with 16 bases left between them. The germline gives CDR1 ENHRY, CDR2 SYGVKD. The CDR3 has 15 residues. CDR3 sequence: CAISEGLEMRDEQFF. CDR3 DNA: TGTGCCATCAGTGAGGGTCTGGAAATGCGGGATGAGCAGTTCTTC.

This clone was detected only a few times. The chain employs TRBV28 and TRBJ2-1; tentative D call: TRBD2 (5 bases). In germline, CDR1 is MDHEN, CDR2 SYDVKM. V was pared by 4 bases and J by 4 bases, with 14 bases between. CDR3 length equals 15 residues. The CDR3 protein is CASSWGAGSYNEQFF. The CDR3 bases are TGTGCCAGCAGTTGGGGAGCCGGCAGTTACAATGAGCAGTTCTTC.